A selection of T cell receptor beta chains follows, all from one sample in a study of PD-L1 blockade in urothelial cancer. Libraries were prepared by immunoSEQ multiplex PCR; TCRdb keeps only in-frame clonotypes and omits some of them. Seen here are tens of thousands of clones, nearly 90% observed once, and the top ten hold roughly 1.6%. Sequenced here: PBMCs, sampled around atezolizumab (anti-PD-L1) treatment. Receptor source: a man aged 55 to 69 with urothelial cancer. Each CDR3 is given with its conserved first and last residue. D genes are given only for firm matches. Clone size is shown for a subset of rows, as once, few, many or a class of expanded clone.

V gene	clone size	J gene	D gene	CDR3 DNA	CDR3 protein
TRBV6-5	-	TRBJ2-3	-	TGTGCCACTGCAGACCGGGGGAAAAGCACAGATACGCAGTATTTT	CATADRGKSTDTQYF
TRBV4-2	once	TRBJ2-3	-	TGTGCCAGCAGCCAAGATCTGCGGACTACAGATACGCAGTATTTT	CASSQDLRTTDTQYF
TRBV5-1	-	TRBJ2-7	TRBD1	TGCGCCAGCAGCGGGGGACAGGACCACTACGAGCAGTACTTC	CASSGGQDHYEQYF
TRBV11-1	-	TRBJ2-1	-	TGTGCCAGCAGCTCGACCAGGGGCCTCTACAATGAGCAGTTCTTC	CASSSTRGLYNEQFF
TRBV7-8	-	TRBJ2-7	TRBD1	TGTGCCAGCAGCTTAGGTGGGACAGACTACGAGCAGTACTTC	CASSLGGTDYEQYF
TRBV27	-	TRBJ2-2	TRBD2	TGTGCCAGCAGTCCCCACGGCCCCGGGACTAGCGTCACCGGGGAGCTGTTTTTT	CASSPHGPGTSVTGELFF
TRBV5-4	-	TRBJ2-1	-	TGTGCCAGCAGCTGGAAAACTAGCAATGAGCAGTTCTTC	CASSWKTSNEQFF
TRBV4-3	-	TRBJ1-1	TRBD1	TGCGCCAGCAGCCAACGACAGGGGGTCAACACTGAAGCTTTCTTT	CASSQRQGVNTEAFF
TRBV7-2	-	TRBJ2-7	-	TGTGCCAGCAGCTTAGAGACAGGTAACTCCTACGAGCAGTACTTC	CASSLETGNSYEQYF
TRBV7-6	few	TRBJ2-7	-	TGTGCCAGCAGCCCTAAACAGGGTGGGTACGAGCAGTACTTC	CASSPKQGGYEQYF
TRBV2	-	TRBJ1-1	TRBD1	TGTGCCAGCAGCACCTCAGGGGGGAGGAAAGCTTTCTTT	CASSTSGGRKAFF
TRBV30	-	TRBJ2-1	-	TGTGCCTGGAGTGATCGGAGTGAGCAGTTCTTC	CAWSDRSEQFF
TRBV7-2	-	TRBJ2-7	TRBD1	TGTGCCAGCAGCCCAACAGGGGGCCTCGAGCAGTACTTC	CASSPTGGLEQYF
TRBV4-3	-	TRBJ2-1	-	TGCGCCAGCAGCCAAGATGCGGGAAATTACTACAATGAGCAGTTCTTC	CASSQDAGNYYNEQFF
TRBV5-4	-	TRBJ2-7	-	TGTGCCAGCAGCGCGGACTACGAGCAGTACTTC	CASSADYEQYF
TRBV30	-	TRBJ1-1	-	TGTGCCGCTAAGTCCCTCATGAACACTGAAGCTTTCTTT	CAAKSLMNTEAFF
TRBV28	-	TRBJ2-1	TRBD1	TGTGCCAGCAGCCCTTCTGACAGGGGCAATGAGCAGTTCTTC	CASSPSDRGNEQFF
TRBV13	-	TRBJ2-7	-	TGTGCCAGCAGTTCTGCCTACGAGCAGTACTTC	CASSSAYEQYF
TRBV9	-	TRBJ1-2	-	TGTGCCAGCAGCGCCGGGGGGGGCTACACCTTC	CASSAGGGYTF
TRBV4-3	-	TRBJ2-6	-	TGCGCCAGCAGCCAAGATGAAGGGGTGGGGGCCAACGTCCTGACTTTC	CASSQDEGVGANVLTF
TRBV30	-	TRBJ2-7	TRBD1	TGTGCCTGGTCGGACCTGGGACAGGGTACTTACGAGCAGTACTTC	CAWSDLGQGTYEQYF
TRBV19	-	TRBJ1-1	TRBD1	TGTGCCAGTAGTACATCGACAGGGTGGGACACTGAAGCTTTCTTT	CASSTSTGWDTEAFF
TRBV21-1	-	TRBJ1-2	-	TGTGCCAGCACCAACTGTGGAGATGGCTACACCTTC	CASTNCGDGYTF
TRBV4-2	-	TRBJ2-3	-	TGTGCCAGCAGCCAAGTTGGTAGCGTCGAGGAGGGTACAGATACGCAGTATTTT	CASSQVGSVEEGTDTQYF
TRBV7-3	-	TRBJ2-1	TRBD2	TGTGCCAGCAGCTTAAGTCGTAGCGGGAATGAGCAGTTCTTC	CASSLSRSGNEQFF
TRBV19	-	TRBJ2-5	TRBD1	TGTGCCAGTAGTATGGATACAGGGGGAGCAGAGACCCAGTACTTC	CASSMDTGGAETQYF
TRBV9	-	TRBJ2-1	TRBD2	TGTGCCAGCAGCCTAAGCGGGGAAGACAATGAGCAGTTCTTC	CASSLSGEDNEQFF